Below are 7 T cell receptor delta chains sequenced from a single sample in a study of γδ T cells in repeated Plasmodium falciparum infection (dated by TCRdb to about 2021). Vgamma9/Vdelta2+ and Vdelta2-negative gammadelta T cell populations were flow-sorted from peripheral blood mononuclear cells for bulk TCR repertoire analysis. Receptor amplification or capture employed multiplex PCR. The reads were generated on an Illumina MiSeq. TCRdb processed the public reads again with the CATT caller, after which rows with matching DNA were combined. The sample table shows tens of thousands of delta-chain clones, and 1.5% to 2% are seen once. The ten largest clones capture 7.5% to 10% of the sample. Sequencing was done on a sample of gamma-delta T cells from blood. Receptor source: a pool of human donors (malaria-infected and uninfected, not separated).

To note about this clone: The amino acid sequence in TCRdb belongs to a much larger clone and departs from this DNA's translation at residue 5, likely a sequencing read error; the sequence shown is translated from the DNA. The V and J genes are TRDV1 and TRDJ1; 8 bases are a match to TRDD3. CDR1 TSWWSYY and CDR2 QGS come from the germline V gene. The CDR3 runs 25 residues. The trim removed 4 bases at V and 0 bases at J, leaving 34 bases unmatched. This chain's CDR3 is CALGGLVKRLTSTGGLIAYTDKLIF. The DNA for the CDR3 is TGTGCTCTTGGGGGACTAGTGAAACGCCTCACGAGTACTGGGGGTCTTATCGCTTACACCGATAAACTCATCTTT.

This chain joins TRDV1 and TRDJ1; 13 bases are a match to TRDD3. The CDR3 totals 24 residues. Trimming took 7 bases from V and 2 from J; bases not matched to a gene: 31. Germline CDR1 is TSWWSYY and CDR2 is QGS. The CDR3 sequence: CALVLHWPTYAILGDTDNTDKLIF. The CDR3 DNA sequence: TGTGCTCTTGTCCTTCACTGGCCTACCTACGCTATACTGGGGGATACGGACAATACCGATAAACTCATCTTT.

This clone was picked up a small number of times. TCRdb shows a much larger clone's protein in place of this DNA's translation, and the two differ at residue 12, likely through a read error; the protein shown is translated from the DNA. V gene TRDV2 combines with J gene TRDJ1, with D maybe TRDD3 (5 bases). Because TCRdb records no J gene, it was assigned here through a match of the DNA to germline. The CDR3 runs 19 residues. Germline assignment: CDR1 GEAIGNYY and CDR2 EKD. The germline V and J ends were trimmed by 3 bases and 0 bases, with 25 bases remaining between them. This CDR3 is CACDPLRSPGVSYTDKLIF. CDR3 in DNA: TGTGCCTGTGACCCCCTCCGTTCACCGGGGGTCTCGTACACCGATAAACTCATCTTT.

The table lists this clone with a few counts. The protein held in TCRdb is that of a much larger clone and does not match this DNA's translation at residue 19, likely because of a read error; the protein shown is translated from the DNA. No J gene was called, and the V gene is TRDV1; the D segment call TRDD3 is taken from the table without a DNA check. The CDR3 length is 20 residues. Germline loops: CDR1 TSWWSYY, CDR2 QGS. CDR3 protein: CALGEPHLFISHAYTDKLTF. The CDR3 DNA reads as TGTGCTCTTGGGGAACCCCACCTATTTATCTCGCATGCGTACACCGATAAACTCACCTTT.

This clone was recorded many times. TCRdb's listed protein matches a much larger clone and diverges from this DNA's translation at residue 6, likely through a read error; the protein shown comes from the DNA. The J gene is TRDJ1, the V gene TRDV1; 12 positions agree with TRDD3. Germline CDR1 is TSWWSYY and CDR2 is QGS. After removal of 3 bases from V and 0 bases from J, the junction contained 8 bases not matched to a gene. CDR3 length equals 18 residues. The CDR3 region has the DNA TGTGCTCTTGGGGACAGCTCCTGGGGGATACGAGACACCGATAAACTCATCTTT. Amino acid sequence: CALGDSSWGIRDTDKLIF.

This clone was recorded at least ten times. The V gene is TRDV1, the J gene TRDJ1; D may match TRDD2 or TRDD3 (6 bases each). CDR1 and CDR2 from the germline V gene are TSWWSYY and QGS. The CDR3 covers 20 residues. V was pared by 5 bases and J by 7 bases, with 35 bases between. DNA for the CDR3: TGTGCTCTTGGGTCACAAGGCGGTCCTACGGCTCTGGGGATCCCCACTAAACTCATCTTT. It yields the protein CALGSQGGPTALGIPTKLIF.

In the case of this clone: The protein that TCRdb holds for this DNA derives from a much larger clone and differs from the translated DNA at residue 9, which likely indicates a read error; the protein shown here is translated from the DNA. The V gene call reads TRDV1; no J gene was called. The CDR3 consists of 11 residues. Looked up from germline, CDR1 is TSWWSYY and CDR2 is QGS. The CDR3 loop reads CALDIFDKPIF. CDR3 sequence (DNA): TGTGCTCTTGACATTTTCGATAAACCCATCTTT.